Presented here are 5 T cell receptor beta chains from one specimen sequenced in a study of blood T cell repertoires in COVID-19. Libraries were prepared by immunoSEQ multiplex PCR; TCRdb keeps only in-frame clonotypes and omits some of them. The data hold about 140,000 clones, with around 86% observed a single time. What was sequenced was PBMCs or T cells enriched from blood (not recorded which). The receptors originated from a man between 60 and 75 years old who had recovered from COVID-19.

This chain links TRBV28 with TRBJ2-7; 7 nucleotides line up with TRBD1. Germline CDR1 MDHEN, CDR2 SYDVKM. With V trimmed by 5 bases and J by 5 bases, 3 bases remained unmatched. The CDR3 is made up of 12 amino acids. CDR3 sequence reads: CASSTTGNEQYF. The CDR3 DNA sequence: TGTGCCAGCAGTACGACAGGGAACGAGCAGTACTTC.

The V and J genes are TRBV29-1 and TRBJ2-5; 9 bases are shared with TRBD1. The V gene's germline CDR1 is SQVTM and CDR2 ANQGSEA. V dropped 5 bases and J dropped 9; count of bases not matched to a gene: 7. The CDR3 covers 12 residues. CDR3 in amino acids: CSVIGTGTSQYF. The CDR3 DNA reads TGCAGCGTTATCGGGACAGGGACATCCCAGTACTTC.

This clone has a handful of counts. Sequence at one end of the junction differs from germline and may be a read error. The chain employs TRBV6-5 and TRBJ1-2; 7 positions match TRBD1. The CDR3 runs 13 residues. Germline CDR1 is MNHEY and CDR2 is SVGAGI. For the CDR3, the DNA is TGTGCAAGCAGGGGGTGGACTGGCTATGGCTACACCTTC. It encodes CASRGWTGYGYTF.

The CDR3 DNA reads as TGCAGTGCTAGTACCGTGGGGCACTATGGCTACACCTTC. As protein: CSASTVGHYGYTF. The chain has TRBV20-1 and TRBJ1-2; D is perhaps TRBD1 (5 bases). This CDR3 has 13 amino acids. Trimming left V 3 bases short and J 3 bases short, with 11 bases between. CDR1 and CDR2 (germline): DFQATT, SNEGSKA (reference sequence).

This rearrangement joins TRBV2 to TRBJ2-5; 8 bases map to TRBD2. From germline, CDR1 is SNHLY and CDR2 FYNNEI. The CDR3 runs 14 residues. J gave up 4 bases and V 4 bases, and 5 bases lay outside the gene matches. CDR3 sequence reads: CASSGLGGGETQYF. The CDR3 DNA reads TGTGCCAGCAGTGGTCTCGGGGGGGGAGAGACCCAGTACTTC.